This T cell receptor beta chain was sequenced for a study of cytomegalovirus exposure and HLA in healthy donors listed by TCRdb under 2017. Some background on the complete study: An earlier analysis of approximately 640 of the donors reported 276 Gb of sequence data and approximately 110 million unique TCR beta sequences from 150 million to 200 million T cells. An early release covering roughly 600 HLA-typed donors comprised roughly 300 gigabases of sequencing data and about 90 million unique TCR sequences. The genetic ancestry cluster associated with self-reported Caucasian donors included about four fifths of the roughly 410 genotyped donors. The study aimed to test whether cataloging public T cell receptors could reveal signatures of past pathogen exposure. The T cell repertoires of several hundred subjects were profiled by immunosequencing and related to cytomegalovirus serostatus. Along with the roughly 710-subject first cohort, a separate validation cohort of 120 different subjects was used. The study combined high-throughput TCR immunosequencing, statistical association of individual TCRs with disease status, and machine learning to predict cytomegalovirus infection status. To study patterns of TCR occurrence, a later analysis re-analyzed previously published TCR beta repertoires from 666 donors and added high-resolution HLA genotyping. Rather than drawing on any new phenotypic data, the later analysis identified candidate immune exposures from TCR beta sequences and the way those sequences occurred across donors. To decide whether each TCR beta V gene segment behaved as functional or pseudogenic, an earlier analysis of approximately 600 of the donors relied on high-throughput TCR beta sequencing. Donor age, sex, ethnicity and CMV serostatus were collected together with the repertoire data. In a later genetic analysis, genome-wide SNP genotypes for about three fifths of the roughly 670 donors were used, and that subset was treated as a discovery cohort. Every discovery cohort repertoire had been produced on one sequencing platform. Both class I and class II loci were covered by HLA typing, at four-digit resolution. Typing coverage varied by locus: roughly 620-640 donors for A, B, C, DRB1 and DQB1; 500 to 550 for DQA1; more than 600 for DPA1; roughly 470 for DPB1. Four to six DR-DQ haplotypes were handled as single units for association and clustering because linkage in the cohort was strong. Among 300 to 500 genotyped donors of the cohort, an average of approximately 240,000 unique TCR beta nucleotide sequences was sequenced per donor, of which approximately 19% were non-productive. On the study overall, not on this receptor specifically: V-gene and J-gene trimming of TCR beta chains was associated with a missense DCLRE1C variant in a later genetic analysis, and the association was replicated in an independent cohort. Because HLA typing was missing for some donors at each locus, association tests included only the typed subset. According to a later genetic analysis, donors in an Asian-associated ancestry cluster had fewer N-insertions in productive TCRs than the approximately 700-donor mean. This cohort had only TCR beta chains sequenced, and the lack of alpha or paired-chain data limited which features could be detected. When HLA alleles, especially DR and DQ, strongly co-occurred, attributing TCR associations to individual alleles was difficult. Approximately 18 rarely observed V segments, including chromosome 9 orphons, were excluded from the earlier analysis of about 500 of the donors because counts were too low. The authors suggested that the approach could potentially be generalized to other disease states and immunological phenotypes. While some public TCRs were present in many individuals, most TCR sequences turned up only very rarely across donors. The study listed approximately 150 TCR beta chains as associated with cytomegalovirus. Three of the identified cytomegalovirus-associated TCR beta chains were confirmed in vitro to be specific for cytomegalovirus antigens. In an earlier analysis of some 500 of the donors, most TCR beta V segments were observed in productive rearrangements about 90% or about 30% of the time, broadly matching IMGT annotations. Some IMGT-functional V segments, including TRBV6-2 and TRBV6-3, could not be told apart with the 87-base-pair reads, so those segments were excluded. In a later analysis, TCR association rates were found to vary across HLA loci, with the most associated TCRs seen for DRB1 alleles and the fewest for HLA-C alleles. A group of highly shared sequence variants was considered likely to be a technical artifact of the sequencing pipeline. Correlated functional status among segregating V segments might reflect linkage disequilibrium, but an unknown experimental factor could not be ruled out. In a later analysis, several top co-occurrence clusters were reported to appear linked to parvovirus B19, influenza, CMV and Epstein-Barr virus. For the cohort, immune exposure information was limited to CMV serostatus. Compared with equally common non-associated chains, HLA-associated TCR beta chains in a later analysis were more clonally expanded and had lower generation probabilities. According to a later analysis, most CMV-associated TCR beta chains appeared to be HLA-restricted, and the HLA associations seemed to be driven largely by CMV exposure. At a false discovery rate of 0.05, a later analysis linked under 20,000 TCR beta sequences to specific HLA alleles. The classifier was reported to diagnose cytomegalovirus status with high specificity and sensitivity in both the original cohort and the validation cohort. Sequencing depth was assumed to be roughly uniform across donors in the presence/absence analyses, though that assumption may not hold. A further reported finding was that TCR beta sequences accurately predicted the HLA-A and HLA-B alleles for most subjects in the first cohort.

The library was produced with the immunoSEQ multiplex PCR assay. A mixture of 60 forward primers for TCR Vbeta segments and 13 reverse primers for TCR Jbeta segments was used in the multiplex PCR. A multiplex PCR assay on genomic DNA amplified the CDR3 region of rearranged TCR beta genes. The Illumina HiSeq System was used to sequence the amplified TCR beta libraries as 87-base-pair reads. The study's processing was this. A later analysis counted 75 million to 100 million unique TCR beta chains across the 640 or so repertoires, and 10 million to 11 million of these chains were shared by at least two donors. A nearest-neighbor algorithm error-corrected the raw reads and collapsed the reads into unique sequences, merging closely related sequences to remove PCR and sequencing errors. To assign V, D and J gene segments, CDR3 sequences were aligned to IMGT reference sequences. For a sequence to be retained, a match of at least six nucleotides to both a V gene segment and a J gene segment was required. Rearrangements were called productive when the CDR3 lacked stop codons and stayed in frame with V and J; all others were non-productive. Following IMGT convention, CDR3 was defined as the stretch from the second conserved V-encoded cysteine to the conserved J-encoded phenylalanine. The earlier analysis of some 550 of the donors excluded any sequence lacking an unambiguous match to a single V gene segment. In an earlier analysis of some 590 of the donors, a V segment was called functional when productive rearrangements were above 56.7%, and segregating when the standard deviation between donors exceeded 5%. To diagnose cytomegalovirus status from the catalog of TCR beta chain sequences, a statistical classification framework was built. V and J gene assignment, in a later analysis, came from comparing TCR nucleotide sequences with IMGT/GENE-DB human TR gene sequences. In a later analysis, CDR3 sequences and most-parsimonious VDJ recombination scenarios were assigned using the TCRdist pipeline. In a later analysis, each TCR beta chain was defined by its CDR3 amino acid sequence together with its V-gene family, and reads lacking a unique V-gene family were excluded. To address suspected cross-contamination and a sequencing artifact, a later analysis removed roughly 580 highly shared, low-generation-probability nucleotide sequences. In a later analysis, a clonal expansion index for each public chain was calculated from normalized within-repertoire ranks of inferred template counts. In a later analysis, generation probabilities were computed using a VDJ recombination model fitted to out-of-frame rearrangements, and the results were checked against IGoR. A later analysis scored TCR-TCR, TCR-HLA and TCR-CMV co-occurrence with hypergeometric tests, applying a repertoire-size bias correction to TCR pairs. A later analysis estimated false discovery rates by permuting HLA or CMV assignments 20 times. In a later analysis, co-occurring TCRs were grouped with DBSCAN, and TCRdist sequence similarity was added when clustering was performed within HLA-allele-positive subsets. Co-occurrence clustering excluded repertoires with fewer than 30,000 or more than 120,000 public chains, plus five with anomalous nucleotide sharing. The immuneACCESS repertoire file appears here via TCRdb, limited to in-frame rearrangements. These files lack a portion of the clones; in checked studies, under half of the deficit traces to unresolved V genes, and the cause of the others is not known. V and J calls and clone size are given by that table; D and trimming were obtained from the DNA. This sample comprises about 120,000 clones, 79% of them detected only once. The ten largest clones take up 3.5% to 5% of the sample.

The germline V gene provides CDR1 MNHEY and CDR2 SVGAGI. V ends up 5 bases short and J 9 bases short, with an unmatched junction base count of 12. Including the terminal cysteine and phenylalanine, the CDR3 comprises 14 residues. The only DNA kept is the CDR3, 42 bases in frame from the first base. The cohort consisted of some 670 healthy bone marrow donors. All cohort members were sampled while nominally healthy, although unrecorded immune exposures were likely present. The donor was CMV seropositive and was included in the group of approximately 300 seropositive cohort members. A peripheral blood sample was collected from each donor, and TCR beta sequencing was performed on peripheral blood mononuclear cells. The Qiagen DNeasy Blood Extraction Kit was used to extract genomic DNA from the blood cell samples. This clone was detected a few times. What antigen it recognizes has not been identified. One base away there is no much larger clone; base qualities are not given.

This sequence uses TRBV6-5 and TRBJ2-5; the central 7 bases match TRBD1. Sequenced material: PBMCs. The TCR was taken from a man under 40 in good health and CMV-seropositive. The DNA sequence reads TGTGCCAGCAGTCCAGGAACAGGGGCCGCGGCCCAGTACTTC. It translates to CASSPGTGAAAQYF.